This T cell receptor (beta chain) was identified in a study of OX40 agonist ivuxolimab in advanced cancers. Looking at the study overall: The dose-escalation cohort was about 86% male, with a mean age of about 60 years, ranging about 20 to 79.

The study sampled blood at baseline, cycle 4 day 1, and cycle 7 day 1. Trimming pared 2 bases from V and 3 bases from J, leaving 13 bases between. This CDR3 contains 16 residues. The germline V gene has CDR1 SGHTA and CDR2 FQGTGA. Some clones are missing from TCRdb's copy, which holds only in-frame ones; the method was immunoSEQ multiplex PCR. The sample contains 83,000 or so clones, 90% of which appear only once. This sample comprised CD4+ or CD8+ T cells sorted from blood, obtained in a trial of the OX40 agonist ivuxolimab. V usage is TRBV7-3 and J usage is TRBJ2-2; a possible D gene is TRBD1 (5 bases). This TCR was sampled from an adult with an advanced solid tumor such as melanoma, head and neck, liver or kidney cancer. In nucleotides, the CDR3 is TGTGCCAGCAGCTTACGCCCCGACAGTTACACCGGGGAGCTGTTTTTT. Translation: CASSLRPDSYTGELFF.